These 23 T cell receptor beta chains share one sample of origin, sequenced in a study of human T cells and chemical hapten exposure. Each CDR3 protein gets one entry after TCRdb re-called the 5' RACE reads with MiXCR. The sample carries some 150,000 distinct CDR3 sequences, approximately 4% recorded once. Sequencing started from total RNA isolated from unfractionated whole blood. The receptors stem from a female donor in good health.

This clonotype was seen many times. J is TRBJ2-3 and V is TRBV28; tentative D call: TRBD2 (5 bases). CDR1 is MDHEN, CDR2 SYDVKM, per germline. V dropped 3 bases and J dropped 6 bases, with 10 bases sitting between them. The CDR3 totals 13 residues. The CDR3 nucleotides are TGTGCCAGCAGTTTCGGGGATTCCGATACGCAGTATTTT. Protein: CASSFGDSDTQYF.

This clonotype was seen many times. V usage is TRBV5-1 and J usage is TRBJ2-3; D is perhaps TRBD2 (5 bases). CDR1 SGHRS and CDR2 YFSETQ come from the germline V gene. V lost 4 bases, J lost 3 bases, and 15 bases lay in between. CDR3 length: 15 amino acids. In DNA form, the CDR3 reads TGCGCCAGCAGCCCTGGAAACACTAGGACAGATACGCAGTATTTT. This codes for CASSPGNTRTDTQYF.

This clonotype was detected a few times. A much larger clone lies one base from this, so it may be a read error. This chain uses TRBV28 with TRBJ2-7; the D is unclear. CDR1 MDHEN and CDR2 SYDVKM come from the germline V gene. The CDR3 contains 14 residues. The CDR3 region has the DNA TGTGCCAGCAGTTTATTGGATAGCTCCGACGAGCAGTACTTC. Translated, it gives CASSLLDSSDEQYF.

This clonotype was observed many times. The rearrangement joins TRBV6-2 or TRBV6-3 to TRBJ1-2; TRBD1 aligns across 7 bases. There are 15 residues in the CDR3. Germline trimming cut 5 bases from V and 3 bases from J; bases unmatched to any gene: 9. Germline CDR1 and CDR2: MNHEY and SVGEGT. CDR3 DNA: TGTGCCAGCAGTGCGACTTACAGGGGTGACTATGGCTACACCTTC. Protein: CASSATYRGDYGYTF.

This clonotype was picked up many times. CDR3 nucleotide sequence: TGTGCCAGCCTACCGGGACTAGCGGGGGCCAGCTCCTACGAGCAGTACTTC. This encodes CASLPGLAGASSYEQYF. The chain joins TRBV28 to TRBJ2-7, with 14 bases that match TRBD2. The V segment lost 8 bases and the J segment 0 bases; nucleotides outside the gene matches: 9. In germline, CDR1 is MDHEN, CDR2 SYDVKM. The CDR3 runs to 17 residues.

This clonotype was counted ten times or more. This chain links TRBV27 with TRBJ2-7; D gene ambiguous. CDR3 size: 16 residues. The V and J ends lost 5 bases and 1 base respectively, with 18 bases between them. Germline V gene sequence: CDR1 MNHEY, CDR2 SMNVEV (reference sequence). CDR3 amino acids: CASSPRVGVRSYEQYF. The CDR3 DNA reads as TGTGCCAGCAGTCCCCGGGTAGGCGTCCGTTCCTACGAGCAGTACTTC.

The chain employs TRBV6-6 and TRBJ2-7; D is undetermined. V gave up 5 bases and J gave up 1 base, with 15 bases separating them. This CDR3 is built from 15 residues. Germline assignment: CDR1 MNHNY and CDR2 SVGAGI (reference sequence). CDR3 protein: CASSGDPAVSYEQYF. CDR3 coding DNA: TGTGCCAGCAGTGGAGATCCCGCGGTATCCTACGAGCAGTACTTC.

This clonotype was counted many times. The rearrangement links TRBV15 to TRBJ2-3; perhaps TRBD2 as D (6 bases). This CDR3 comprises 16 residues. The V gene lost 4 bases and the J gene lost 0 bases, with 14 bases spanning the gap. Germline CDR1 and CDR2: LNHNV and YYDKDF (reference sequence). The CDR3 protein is CATSKEGETSTDTQYF. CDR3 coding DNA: TGTGCCACCAGCAAGGAGGGAGAGACTAGCACAGATACGCAGTATTTT.

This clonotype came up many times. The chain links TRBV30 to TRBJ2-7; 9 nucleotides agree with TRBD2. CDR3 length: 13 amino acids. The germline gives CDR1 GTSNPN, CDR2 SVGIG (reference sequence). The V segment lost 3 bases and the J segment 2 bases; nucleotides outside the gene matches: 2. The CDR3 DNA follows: TGTGCCTGGAGGCGGGGGGGCCCCTACGAGCAGTACTTC. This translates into CAWRRGGPYEQYF.

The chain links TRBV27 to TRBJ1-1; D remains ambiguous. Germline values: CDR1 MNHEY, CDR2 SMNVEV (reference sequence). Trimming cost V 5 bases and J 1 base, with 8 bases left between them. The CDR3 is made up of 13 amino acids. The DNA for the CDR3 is TGTGCCAGCAGTCATCGAAGGAACACTGAAGCTTTCTTT. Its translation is CASSHRRNTEAFF.

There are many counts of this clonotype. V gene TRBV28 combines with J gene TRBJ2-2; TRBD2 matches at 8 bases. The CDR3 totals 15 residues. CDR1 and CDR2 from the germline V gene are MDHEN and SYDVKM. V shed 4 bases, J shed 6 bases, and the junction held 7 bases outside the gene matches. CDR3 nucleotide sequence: TGTGCCAGCAGTTCCAGCGGGAGCCGGGCCGGGGAGCTGTTTTTT. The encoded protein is CASSSSGSRAGELFF.

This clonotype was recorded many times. The CDR3 is CASSLQGEHYGYTF. CDR3 nucleotide sequence: TGCGCCAGCAGTCTTCAGGGCGAACACTATGGCTACACCTTC. V gene TRBV4-3 combines with J gene TRBJ1-2; D possibly corresponds to TRBD1 (5 bases). V was cut by 6 bases and J by 3 bases, with 14 bases left in between. There are 14 residues in the CDR3. The germline V gene has CDR1 LGHNA and CDR2 YSLEER.

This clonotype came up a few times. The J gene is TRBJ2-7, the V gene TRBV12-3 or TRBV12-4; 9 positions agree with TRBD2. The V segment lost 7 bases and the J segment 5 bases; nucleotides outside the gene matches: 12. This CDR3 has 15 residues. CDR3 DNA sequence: TGTGCCAGCACCCGATCGACTAGCGGCGGCGACGAGCAGTACTTC. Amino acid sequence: CASTRSTSGGDEQYF.

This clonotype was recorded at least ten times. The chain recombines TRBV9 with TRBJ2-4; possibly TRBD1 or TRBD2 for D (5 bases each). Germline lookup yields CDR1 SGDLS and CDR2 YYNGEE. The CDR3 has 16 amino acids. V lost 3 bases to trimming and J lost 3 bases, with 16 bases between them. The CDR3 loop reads CASSARGAMDKNIQYF. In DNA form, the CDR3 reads TGTGCCAGCAGCGCGCGAGGGGCTATGGACAAAAACATTCAGTACTTC.

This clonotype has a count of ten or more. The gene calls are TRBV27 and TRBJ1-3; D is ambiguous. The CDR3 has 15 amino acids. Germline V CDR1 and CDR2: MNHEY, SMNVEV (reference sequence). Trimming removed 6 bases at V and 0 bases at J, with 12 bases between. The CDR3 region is CASSPSAGSGNTIYF. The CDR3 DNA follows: TGTGCCAGCAGCCCCTCCGCGGGCTCTGGAAACACCATATATTTT.

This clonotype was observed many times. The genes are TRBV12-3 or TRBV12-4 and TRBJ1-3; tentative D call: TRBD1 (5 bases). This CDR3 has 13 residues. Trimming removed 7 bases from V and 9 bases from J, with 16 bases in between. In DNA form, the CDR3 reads TGTGCCAGCATCATAGGGTCTGGGGGCACCATATATTTT. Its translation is CASIIGSGGTIYF.

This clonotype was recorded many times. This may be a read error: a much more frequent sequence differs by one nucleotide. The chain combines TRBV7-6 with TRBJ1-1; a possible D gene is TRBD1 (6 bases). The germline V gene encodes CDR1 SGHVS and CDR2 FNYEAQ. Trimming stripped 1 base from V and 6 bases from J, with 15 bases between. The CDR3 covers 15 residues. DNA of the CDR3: TGTGCCAGCAGCTTAGTGTGGGGGGCGAGCGCTGAAGCTTTCTTT. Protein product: CASSLVWGASAEAFF.

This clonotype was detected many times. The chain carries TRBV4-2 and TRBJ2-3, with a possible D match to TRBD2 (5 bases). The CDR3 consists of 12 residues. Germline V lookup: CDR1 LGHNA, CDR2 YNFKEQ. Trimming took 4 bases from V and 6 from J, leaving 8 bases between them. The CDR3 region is CASSRTGDTQYF. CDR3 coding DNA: TGTGCCAGCAGCCGAACGGGGGATACGCAGTATTTT.

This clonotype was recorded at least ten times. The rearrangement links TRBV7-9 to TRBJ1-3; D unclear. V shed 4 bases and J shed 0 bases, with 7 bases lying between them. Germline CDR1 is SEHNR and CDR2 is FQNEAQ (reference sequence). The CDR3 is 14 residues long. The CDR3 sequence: CASSSGSSGNTIYF. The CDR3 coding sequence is TGTGCCAGCAGCTCCGGAAGCTCTGGAAACACCATATATTTT.

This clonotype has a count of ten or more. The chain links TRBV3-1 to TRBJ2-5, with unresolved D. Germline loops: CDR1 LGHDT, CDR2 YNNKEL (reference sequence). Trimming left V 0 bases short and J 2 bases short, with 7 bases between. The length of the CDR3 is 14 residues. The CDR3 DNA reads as TGTGCCAGCAGCCAAGATTTCGGACAAGAGACCCAGTACTTC. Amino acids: CASSQDFGQETQYF.

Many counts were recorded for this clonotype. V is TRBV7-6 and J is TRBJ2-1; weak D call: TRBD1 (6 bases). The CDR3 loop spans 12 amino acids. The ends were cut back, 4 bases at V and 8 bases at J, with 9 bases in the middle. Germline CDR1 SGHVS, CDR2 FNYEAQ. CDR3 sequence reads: CASSSTGHEQFF. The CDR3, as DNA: TGTGCCAGCAGCTCTACAGGGCATGAGCAGTTCTTC.

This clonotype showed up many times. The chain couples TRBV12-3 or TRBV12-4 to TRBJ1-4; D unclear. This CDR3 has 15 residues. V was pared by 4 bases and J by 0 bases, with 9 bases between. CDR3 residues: CASSSILATNEKLFF. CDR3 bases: TGTGCCAGCAGTTCAATCTTGGCAACTAATGAAAAACTGTTTTTT.

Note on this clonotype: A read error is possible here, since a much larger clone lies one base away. This CDR3 is CASSMDRAAYNEQFF. The DNA for the CDR3 is TGTGCCAGTAGTATGGATAGGGCCGCTTACAATGAGCAGTTCTTC. This rearrangement joins TRBV19 to TRBJ2-1, with no clear D. V lost 3 bases to trimming and J lost 4 bases, with 13 bases between them. Germline values: CDR1 LNHDA, CDR2 SQIVND (reference sequence). The CDR3 extends over 15 amino acids.